The subject of this entry is one T cell receptor (beta chain). Its antigen is still unknown. The data were obtained in a study of vaccination and CD4 T cells after COVID-19. About the research overall: The authors exposed cells to overlapping spike peptides derived from SARS-CoV-2, HCoV-NL63, HCoV-OC43 and HCoV-229E.

Noted treatment: roughly 11-day PBMC culture with coronavirus spike peptide pools or control peptides (ViraFEST assay). Convalescent patients tested SARS-CoV-2 PCR positive from March to December 2020, before Alpha, Beta and Delta emerged. Germline assignment: CDR1 SGHVS and CDR2 FNYEAQ. V was cut by 3 bases and J by 5 bases, with 7 bases left in between. CDR3 length: 13 residues. With the Oncomine TCR Beta short-read assay, DNA from cultured CD4+ T cells was sequenced. TCRdb reprocessed the PCR reads with MiXCR, giving one entry per CDR3 protein. The sample contains roughly 8,000 distinct CDR3 sequences, approximately 49% of which appear only once.

Material for sequencing was CD4+ T cells from blood, cultured in vitro. The V gene is TRBV7-6, the J gene TRBJ1-4; the D is unclear. The origin of this receptor is a human donor who had recovered from COVID-19. CDR3 sequence (DNA): TGTGCCAGCAGCTTGGGTCAGAATGAAAAACTGTTTTTT. Protein sequence: CASSLGQNEKLFF.